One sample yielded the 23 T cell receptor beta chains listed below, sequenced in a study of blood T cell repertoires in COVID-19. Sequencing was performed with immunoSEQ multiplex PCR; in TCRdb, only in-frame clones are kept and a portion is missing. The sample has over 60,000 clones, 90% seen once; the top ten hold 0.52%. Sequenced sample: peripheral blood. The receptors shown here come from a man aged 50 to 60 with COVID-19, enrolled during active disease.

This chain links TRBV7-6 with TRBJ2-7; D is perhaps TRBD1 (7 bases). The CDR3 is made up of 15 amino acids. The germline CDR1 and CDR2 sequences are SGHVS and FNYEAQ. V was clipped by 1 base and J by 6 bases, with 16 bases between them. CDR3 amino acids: CASSLVQGGVSEQYF. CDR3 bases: TGTGCCAGCAGCTTAGTTCAGGGGGGAGTATCCGAGCAGTACTTC.

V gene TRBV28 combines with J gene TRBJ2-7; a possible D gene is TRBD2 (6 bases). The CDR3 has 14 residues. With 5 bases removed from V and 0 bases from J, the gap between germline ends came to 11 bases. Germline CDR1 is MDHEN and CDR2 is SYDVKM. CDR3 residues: CASSARDSSYEQYF. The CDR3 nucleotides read TGTGCCAGCAGTGCCCGGGACTCCTCCTACGAGCAGTACTTC.

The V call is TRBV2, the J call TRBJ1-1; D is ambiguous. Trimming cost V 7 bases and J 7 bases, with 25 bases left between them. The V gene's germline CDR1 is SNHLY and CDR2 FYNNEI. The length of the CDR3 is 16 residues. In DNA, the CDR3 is TGTGCCAGCAAACAGAGCCAGGCCGCCGGTTCCGGTGAAGCTTTCTTT. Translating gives CASKQSQAAGSGEAFF.

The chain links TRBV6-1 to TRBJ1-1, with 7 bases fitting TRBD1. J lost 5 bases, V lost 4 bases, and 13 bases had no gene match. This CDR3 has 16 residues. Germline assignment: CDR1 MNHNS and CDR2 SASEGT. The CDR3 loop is CASSGDRVRGGTEAFF. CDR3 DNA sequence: TGTGCCAGCAGTGGCGACAGGGTACGTGGCGGGACTGAAGCTTTCTTT.

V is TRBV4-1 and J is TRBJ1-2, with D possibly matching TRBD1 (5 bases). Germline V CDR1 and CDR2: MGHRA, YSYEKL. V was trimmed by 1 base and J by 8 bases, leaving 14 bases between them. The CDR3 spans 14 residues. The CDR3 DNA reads TGCGCCAGCAGCCAAGGTGCAGGGACTCGCGGCTACACCTTC. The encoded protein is CASSQGAGTRGYTF.

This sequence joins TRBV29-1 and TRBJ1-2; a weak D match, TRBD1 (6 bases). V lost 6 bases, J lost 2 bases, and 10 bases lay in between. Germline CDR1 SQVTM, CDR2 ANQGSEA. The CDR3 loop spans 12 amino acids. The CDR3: CSVAGQNYGYTF. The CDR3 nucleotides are TGCAGCGTGGCCGGACAGAACTATGGCTACACCTTC.

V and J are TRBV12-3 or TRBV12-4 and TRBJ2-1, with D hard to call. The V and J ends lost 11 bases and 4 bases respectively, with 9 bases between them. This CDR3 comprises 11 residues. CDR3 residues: CACGRYNEQFF. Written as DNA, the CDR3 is TGTGCCTGCGGAAGATACAATGAGCAGTTCTTC.

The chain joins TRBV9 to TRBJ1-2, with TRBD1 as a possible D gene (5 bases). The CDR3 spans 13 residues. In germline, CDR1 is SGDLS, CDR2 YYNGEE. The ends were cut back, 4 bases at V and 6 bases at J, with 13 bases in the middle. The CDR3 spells CASSPPWGDGYTF. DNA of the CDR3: TGTGCCAGCAGCCCCCCGTGGGGCGATGGCTACACCTTC.

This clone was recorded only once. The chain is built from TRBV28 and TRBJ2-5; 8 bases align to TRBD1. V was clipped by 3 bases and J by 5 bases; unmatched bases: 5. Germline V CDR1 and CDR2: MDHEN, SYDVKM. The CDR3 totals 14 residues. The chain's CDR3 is CASSLPGGSETQYF. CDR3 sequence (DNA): TGTGCCAGCAGTTTGCCAGGGGGCAGTGAGACCCAGTACTTC.

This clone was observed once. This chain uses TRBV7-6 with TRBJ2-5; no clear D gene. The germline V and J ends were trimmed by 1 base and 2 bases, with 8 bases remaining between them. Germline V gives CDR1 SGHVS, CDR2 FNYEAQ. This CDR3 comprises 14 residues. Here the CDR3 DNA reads TGTGCCAGCAGCTTAGGGCCGGGTCAAGAGACCCAGTACTTC. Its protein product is CASSLGPGQETQYF.

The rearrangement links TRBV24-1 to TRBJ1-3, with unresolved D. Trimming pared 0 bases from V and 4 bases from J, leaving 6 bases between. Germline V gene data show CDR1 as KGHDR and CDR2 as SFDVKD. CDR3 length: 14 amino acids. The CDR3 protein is CATSDLPLGNTIYF. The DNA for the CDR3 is TGTGCCACCAGTGATTTGCCTTTAGGAAACACCATATATTTT.

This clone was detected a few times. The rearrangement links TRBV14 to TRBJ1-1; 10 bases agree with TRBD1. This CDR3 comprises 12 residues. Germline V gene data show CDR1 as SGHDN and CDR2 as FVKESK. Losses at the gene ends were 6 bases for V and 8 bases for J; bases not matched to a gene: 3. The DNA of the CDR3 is TGTGCCAGCAGAAGGGACAGGGGAGAAGCTTTCTTT. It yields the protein CASRRDRGEAFF.

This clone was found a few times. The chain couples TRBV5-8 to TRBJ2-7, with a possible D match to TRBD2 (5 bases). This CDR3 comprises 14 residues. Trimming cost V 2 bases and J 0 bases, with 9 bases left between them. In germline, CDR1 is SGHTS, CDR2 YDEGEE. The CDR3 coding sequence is TGTGCCAGCAGCTTACCGGGAACCTCCTACGAGCAGTACTTC. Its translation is CASSLPGTSYEQYF.

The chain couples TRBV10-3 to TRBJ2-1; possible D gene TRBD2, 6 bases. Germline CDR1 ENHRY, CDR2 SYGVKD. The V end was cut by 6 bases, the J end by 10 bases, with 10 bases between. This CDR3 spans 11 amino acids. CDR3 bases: TGTGCCATCAGCCTCGGAGGGGAGCAGTTCTTC. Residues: CAISLGGEQFF.

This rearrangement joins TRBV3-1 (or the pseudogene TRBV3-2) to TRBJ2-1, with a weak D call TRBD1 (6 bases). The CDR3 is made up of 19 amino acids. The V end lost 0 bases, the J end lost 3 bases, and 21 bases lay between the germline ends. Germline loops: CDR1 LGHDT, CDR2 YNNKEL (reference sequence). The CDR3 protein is CASSQDLRTASKDYNEQFF. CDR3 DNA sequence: TGTGCCAGCAGCCAAGATTTGCGGACAGCTTCAAAAGACTACAATGAGCAGTTCTTC.

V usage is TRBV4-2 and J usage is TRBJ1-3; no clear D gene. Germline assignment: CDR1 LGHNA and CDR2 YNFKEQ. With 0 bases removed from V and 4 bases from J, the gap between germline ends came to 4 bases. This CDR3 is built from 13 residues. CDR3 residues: CASSQDQGNTIYF. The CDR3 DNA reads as TGTGCCAGCAGCCAAGACCAGGGAAACACCATATATTTT.

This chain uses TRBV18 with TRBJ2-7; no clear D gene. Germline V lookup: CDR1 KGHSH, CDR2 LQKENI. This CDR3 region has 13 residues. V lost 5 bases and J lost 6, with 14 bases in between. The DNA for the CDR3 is TGTGCCAGCTCAGGCCCATCCTTCACCGAGCAGTACTTC. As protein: CASSGPSFTEQYF.

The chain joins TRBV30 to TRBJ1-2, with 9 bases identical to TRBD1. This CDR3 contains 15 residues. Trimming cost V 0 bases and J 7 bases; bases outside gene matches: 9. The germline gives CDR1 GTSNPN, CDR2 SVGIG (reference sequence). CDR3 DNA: TGTGCCTGGAGTGTTACAGGCACAGGGGGCTTTGGCTACACCTTC. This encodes CAWSVTGTGGFGYTF.

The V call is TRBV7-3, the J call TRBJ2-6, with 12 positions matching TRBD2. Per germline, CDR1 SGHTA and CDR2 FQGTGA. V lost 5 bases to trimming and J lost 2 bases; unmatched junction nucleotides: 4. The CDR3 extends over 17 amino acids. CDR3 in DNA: TGTGCCAGCAGCGCCCGGACTAGCGGGACTGGGGCCAACGTCCTGACTTTC. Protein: CASSARTSGTGANVLTF. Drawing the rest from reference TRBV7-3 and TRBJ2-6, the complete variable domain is GAGVSQTPSNKVTEKGKYVELRCDPISGHTALYWYRQSLGQGPEFLIYFQGTGAADDSGLPNDRFFAVRPEGSVSTLKIQRTERGDSAVYLCASSARTSGTGANVLTFGAGSRLTVL.

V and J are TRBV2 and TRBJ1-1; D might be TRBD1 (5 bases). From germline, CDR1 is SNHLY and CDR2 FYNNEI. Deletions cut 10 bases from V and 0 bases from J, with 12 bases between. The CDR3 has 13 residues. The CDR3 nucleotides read TGTGCCACCCTGGGGCGTTTGAACACTGAAGCTTTCTTT. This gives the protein CATLGRLNTEAFF.

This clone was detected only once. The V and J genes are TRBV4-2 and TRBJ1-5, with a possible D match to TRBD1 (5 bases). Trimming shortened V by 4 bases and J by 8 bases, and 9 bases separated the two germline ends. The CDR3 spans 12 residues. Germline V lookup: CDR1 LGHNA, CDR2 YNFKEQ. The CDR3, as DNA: TGTGCCAGCAGCCGGTGGGGGGAGCCCCAGCATTTT. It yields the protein CASSRWGEPQHF.

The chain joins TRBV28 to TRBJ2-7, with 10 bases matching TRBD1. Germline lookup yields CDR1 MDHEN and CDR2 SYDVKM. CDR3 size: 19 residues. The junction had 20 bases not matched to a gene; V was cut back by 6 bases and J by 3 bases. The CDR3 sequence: CASRTGTGDWGTIVYEQYF. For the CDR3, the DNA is TGTGCCAGCAGGACCGGGACAGGGGACTGGGGTACGATCGTCTACGAGCAGTACTTC.

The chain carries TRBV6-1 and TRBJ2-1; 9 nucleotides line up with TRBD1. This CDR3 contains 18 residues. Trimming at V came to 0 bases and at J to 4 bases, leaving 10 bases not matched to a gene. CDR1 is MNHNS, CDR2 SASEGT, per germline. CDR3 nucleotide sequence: TGTGCCAGCAGTGAAGCGCTCCGGGGACAGGGTTTTTACAATGAGCAGTTCTTC. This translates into CASSEALRGQGFYNEQFF.